The subject of this entry is one T cell receptor (beta chain). The antigen is undetermined. This record comes from a study of identical twins. Study-wide findings and caveats: Rather than following the same donors, the conclusions depended on cross-sectional statistical analysis. Alpha sequences that were out-of-frame and twin-shared showed an excess of low generation probability. In zero-insertion analyses, partial confounding could arise from invariant MAIT and iNKT cells.

TCRdb ran MiXCR on the 5' RACE reads and lists one entry per CDR3 protein. The sample contains about 790,000 distinct CDR3 sequences, 15% to 20% of which appear only once. V was clipped by 5 bases and J by 5 bases; unmatched bases: 11. The CDR3 runs 16 residues. The V gene's germline CDR1 is SEHNR and CDR2 FQNEAQ (reference sequence). A further study also used this sample, focusing on T cells expressing NK-cell markers. That paper notes: Seven of the eight sequenced donors were HCMV-seropositive; one was seronegative.

Sequences were obtained from PBMCs. The V gene is TRBV7-9, the J gene TRBJ2-7; 11 bases map to TRBD2. The receptor's source is a woman in her late teens or twenties in good health. CDR3 protein: CASSTPTSGKGNEQYF. The CDR3, as DNA: TGTGCCAGCAGCACCCCGACTAGCGGGAAAGGCAACGAGCAGTACTTC.